This TCR beta chain was documented in a study of cytomegalovirus exposure and HLA in healthy donors. CDR1 and CDR2 from the germline V gene are MNHNS and SASEGT. This CDR3 contains 17 residues. Trimming cost V 1 base and J 4 bases; bases outside gene matches: 10. The protocol was immunoSEQ multiplex PCR, while the TCRdb copy is restricted to in-frame clones and leaves out a portion. This sample carries some 130,000 clones, approximately 94% of them seen once, and the ten largest clones take less than 2%. The specimen sequenced was PBMCs. The TCR originated in a man aged 18 to 30 in good health and CMV-seropositive. This chain uses TRBV6-1 with TRBJ2-5; 9 bases are shared with TRBD2. Written as DNA, the CDR3 is TGTGCCAGCAGTGAAGGACGGACTAGCGAAAACACAGAGACCCAGTACTTC. It codes for CASSEGRTSENTETQYF.